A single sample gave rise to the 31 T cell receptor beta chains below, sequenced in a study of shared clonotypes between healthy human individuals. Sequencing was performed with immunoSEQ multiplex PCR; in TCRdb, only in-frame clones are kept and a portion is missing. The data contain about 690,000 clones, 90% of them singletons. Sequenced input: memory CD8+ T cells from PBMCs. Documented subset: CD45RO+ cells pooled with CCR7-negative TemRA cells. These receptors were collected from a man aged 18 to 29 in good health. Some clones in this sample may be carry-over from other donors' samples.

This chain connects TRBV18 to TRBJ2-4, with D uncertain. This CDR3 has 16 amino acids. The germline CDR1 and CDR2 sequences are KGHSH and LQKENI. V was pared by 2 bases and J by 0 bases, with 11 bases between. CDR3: CASSPIGTLAKNIQYF. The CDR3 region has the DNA TGTGCCAGCTCACCAATAGGAACTCTAGCCAAAAACATTCAGTACTTC.

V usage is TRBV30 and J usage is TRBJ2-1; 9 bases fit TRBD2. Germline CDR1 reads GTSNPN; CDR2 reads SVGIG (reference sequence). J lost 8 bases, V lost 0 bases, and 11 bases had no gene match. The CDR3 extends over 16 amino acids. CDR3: CAWSVNPSGAWDEQFF. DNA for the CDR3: TGTGCCTGGAGTGTAAATCCTAGCGGGGCGTGGGATGAGCAGTTCTTC.

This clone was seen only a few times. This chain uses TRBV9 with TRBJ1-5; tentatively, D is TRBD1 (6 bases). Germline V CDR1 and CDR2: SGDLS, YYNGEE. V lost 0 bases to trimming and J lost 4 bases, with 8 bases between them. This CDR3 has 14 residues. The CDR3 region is CASSVDDRNQPQHF. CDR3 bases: TGTGCCAGCAGCGTAGACGACAGGAATCAGCCCCAGCATTTT.

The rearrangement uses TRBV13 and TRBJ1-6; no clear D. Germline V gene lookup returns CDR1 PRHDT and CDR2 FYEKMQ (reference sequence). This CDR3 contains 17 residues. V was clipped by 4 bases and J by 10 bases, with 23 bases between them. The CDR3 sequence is CASSSLPRRQVDSPLHF. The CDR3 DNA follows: TGTGCCAGCAGCTCGCTTCCACGGCGGCAGGTGGACTCACCCCTCCACTTT.

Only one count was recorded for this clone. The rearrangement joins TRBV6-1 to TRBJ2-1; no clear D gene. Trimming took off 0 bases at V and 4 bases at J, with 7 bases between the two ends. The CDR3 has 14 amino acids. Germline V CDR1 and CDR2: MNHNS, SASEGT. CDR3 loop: CASSEAWPYNEQFF. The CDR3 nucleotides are TGTGCCAGCAGTGAAGCGTGGCCGTACAATGAGCAGTTCTTC.

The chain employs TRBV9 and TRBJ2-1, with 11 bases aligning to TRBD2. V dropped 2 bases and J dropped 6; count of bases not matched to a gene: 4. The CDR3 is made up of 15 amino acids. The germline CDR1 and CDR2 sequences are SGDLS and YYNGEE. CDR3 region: CASSVIAGGANEQFF. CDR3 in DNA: TGTGCCAGCAGCGTGATAGCGGGAGGGGCCAATGAGCAGTTCTTC.

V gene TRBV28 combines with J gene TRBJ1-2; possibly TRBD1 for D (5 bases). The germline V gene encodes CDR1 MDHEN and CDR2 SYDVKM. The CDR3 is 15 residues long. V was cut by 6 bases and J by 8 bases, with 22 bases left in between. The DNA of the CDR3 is TGTGCCAGCAGACCACCCCGGGACGCGTACCGCGGCTACACCTTC. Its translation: CASRPPRDAYRGYTF.

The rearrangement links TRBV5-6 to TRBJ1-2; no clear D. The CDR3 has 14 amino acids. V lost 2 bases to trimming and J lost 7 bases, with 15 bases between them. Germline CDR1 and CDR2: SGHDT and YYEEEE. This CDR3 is CASSLGSASGGYTF. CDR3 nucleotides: TGTGCCAGCAGCTTAGGTTCCGCTTCCGGTGGCTACACCTTC.

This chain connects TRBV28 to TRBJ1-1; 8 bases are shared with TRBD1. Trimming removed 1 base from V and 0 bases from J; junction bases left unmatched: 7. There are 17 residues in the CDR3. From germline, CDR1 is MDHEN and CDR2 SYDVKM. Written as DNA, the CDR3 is TGTGCCAGCAGTTTATCTTTTGGGACAGGATTGAACACTGAAGCTTTCTTT. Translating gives CASSLSFGTGLNTEAFF.

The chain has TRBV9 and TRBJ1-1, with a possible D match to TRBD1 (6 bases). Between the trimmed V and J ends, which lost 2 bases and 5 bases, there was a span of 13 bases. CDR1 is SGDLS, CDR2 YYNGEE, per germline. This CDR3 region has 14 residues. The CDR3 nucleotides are TGTGCCAGCAGCGTCTCACAGGGAAGTACTGAAGCTTTCTTT. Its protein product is CASSVSQGSTEAFF.

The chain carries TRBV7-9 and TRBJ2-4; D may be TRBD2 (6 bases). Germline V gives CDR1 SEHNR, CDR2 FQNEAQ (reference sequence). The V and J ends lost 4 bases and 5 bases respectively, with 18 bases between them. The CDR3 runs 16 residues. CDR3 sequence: CASSSGTLSGENIQYF. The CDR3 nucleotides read TGTGCCAGCAGCTCAGGGACTCTCTCCGGGGAAAACATTCAGTACTTC.

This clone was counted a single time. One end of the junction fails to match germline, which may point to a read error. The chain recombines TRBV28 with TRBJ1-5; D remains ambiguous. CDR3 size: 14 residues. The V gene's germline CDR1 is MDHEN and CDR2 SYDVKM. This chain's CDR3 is CACRGRVRNQPQHF. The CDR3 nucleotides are TGTGCCTGCAGAGGTAGGGTTCGCAATCAGCCCCAGCATTTT.

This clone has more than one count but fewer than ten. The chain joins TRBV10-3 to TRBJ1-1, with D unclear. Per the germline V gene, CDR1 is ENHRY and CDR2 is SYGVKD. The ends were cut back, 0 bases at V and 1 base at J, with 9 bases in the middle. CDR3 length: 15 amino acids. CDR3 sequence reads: CAISESRVGNTEAFF. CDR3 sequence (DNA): TGTGCCATCAGTGAGTCGCGAGTTGGGAACACTGAAGCTTTCTTT.

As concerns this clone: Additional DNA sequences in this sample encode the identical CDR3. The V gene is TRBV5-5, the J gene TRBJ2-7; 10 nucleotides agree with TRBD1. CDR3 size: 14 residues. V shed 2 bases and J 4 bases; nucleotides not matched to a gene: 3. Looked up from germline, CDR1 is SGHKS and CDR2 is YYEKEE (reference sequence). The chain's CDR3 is CASSLGQGVYEQYF. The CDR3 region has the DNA TGTGCCAGCAGCTTAGGACAGGGGGTATACGAGCAGTACTTC.

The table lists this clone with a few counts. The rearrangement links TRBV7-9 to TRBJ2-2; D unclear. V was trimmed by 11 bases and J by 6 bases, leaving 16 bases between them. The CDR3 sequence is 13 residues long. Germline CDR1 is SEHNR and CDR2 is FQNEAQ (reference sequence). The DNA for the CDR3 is TGTGCCGGGGTTATGCTGCGCGCCGGGGAGCTGTTTTTT. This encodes CAGVMLRAGELFF.

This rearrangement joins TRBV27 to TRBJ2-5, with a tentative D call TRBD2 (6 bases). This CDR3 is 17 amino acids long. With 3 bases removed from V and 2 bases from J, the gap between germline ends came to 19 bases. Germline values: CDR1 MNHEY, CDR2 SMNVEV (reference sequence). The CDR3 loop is CASSLGLLRPPQETQYF. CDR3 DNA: TGTGCCAGCAGTTTGGGACTCCTTCGACCCCCACAAGAGACCCAGTACTTC.

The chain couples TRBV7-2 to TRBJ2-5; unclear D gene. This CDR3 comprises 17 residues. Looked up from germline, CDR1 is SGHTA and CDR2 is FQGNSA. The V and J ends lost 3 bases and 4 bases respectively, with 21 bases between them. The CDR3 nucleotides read TGTGCCAGCAGCTTCCACCGAGAGTCTAGGTGGCGAGAGACCCAGTACTTC. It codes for CASSFHRESRWRETQYF.

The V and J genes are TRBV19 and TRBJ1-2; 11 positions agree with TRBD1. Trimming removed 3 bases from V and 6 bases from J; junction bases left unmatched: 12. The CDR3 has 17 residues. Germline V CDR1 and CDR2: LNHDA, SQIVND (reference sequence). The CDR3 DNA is TGTGCCAGTAGTATCCTACCCCCGGGACAGGGGGTCGATGGCTACACCTTC. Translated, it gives CASSILPPGQGVDGYTF.

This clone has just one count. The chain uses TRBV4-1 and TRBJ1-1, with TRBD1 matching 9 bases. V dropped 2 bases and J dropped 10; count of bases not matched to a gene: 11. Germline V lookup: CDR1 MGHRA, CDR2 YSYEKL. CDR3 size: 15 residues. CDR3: CASSQTFRDRVGAFF. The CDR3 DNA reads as TGCGCCAGCAGCCAAACATTCCGGGACAGGGTTGGAGCTTTCTTT.

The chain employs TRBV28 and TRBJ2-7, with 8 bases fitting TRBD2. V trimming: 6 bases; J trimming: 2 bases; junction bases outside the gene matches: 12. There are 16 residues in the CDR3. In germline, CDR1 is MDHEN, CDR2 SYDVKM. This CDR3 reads CASSYPFSGSTYEQYF. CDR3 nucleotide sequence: TGTGCCAGCAGCTACCCCTTCAGCGGGAGTACCTACGAGCAGTACTTC.

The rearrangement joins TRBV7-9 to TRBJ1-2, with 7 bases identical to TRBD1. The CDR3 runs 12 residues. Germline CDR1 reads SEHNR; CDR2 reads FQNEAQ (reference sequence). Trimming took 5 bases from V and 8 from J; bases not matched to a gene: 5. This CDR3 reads CASSDRALGYTF. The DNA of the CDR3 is TGTGCCAGCAGCGACAGGGCGTTAGGCTACACCTTC. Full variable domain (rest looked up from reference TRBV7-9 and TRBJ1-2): DTGVSQNPRHKITKRGQNVTFRCDPISEHNRLYWYRQTLGQGPEFLTYFQNEAQLEKSRLLSDRFSAERPKGSFSTLEIQRTEQGDSAMYLCASSDRALGYTFGSGTRLTVV.

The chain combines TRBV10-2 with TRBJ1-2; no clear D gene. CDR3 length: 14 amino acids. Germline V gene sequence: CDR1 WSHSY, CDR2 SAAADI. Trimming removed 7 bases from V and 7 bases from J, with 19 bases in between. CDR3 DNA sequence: TGCGCCAGCAATATGGTTCGGGAGGGATCTGGCTACACCTTC. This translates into CASNMVREGSGYTF.

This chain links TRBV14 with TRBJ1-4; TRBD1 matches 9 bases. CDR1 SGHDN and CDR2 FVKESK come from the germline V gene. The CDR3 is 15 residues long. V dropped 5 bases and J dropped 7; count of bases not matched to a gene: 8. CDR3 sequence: CASSTTGGFREKLFF. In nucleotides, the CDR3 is TGTGCCAGCAGCACCACAGGGGGCTTTCGTGAAAAACTGTTTTTT.

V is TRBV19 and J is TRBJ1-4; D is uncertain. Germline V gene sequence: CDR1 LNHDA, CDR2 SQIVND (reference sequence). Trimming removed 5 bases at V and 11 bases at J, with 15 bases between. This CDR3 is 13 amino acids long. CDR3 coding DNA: TGTGCCAGTAGTTTTTCTCCGCAGGCGAAACTGTTTTTT. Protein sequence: CASSFSPQAKLFF.

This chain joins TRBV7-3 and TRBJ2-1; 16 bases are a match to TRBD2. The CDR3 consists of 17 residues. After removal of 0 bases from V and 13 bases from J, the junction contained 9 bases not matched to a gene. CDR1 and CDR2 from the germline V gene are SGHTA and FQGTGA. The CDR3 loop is CASSLTGLAGGPDVQFF. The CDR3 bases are TGTGCCAGCAGCTTAACGGGACTAGCGGGAGGGCCCGATGTCCAGTTCTTC.

CDR3 protein: CASSSRTGQETQYF. The DNA for the CDR3 is TGTGCCAGCAGCTCTCGGACAGGCCAAGAGACCCAGTACTTC. The chain couples TRBV11-2 to TRBJ2-5, with 7 nucleotides matching TRBD1. CDR1 and CDR2 from the germline V gene are SGHAT and FQNNGV. Losses at the gene ends were 4 bases for V and 1 base for J; bases not matched to a gene: 3. This CDR3 is built from 14 residues.

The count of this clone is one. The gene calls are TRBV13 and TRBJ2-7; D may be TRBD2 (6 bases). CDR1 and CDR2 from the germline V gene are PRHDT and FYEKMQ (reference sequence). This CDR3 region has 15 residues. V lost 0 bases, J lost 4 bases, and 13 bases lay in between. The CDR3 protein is CASSLGASVSYEQYF. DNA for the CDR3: TGTGCCAGCAGCTTAGGGGCTAGCGTCTCTTACGAGCAGTACTTC.

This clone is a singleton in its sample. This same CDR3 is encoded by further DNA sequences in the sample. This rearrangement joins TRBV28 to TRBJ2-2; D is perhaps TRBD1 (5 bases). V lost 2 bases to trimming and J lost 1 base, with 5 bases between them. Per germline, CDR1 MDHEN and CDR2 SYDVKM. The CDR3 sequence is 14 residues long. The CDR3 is CASSLDRNTGELFF. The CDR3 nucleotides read TGTGCCAGCAGTTTAGACAGGAACACCGGGGAGCTGTTTTTT.

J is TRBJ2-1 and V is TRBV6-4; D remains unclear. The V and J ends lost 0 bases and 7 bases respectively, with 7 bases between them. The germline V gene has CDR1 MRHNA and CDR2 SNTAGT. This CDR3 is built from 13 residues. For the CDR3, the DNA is TGTGCCAGCAGTGACTCGTGGTGGAATGAGCAGTTCTTC. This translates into CASSDSWWNEQFF.

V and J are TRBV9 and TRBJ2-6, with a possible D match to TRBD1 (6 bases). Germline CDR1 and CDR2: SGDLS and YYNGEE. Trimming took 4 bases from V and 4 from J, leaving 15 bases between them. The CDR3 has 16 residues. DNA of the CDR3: TGTGCCAGCAGCCGGGCAGGGGTTTCGGGGGCCAACGTCCTGACTTTC. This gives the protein CASSRAGVSGANVLTF.

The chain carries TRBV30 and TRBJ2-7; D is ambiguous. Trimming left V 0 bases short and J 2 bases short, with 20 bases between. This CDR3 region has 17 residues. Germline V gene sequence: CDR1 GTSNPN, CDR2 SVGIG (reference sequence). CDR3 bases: TGTGCCTGGAGTGTACCTTTAGGGTACGGCGCAGCCTACGAGCAGTACTTC. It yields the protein CAWSVPLGYGAAYEQYF. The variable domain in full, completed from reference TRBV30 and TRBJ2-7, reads SQTIHQWPATLVQPVGSPLSLECTVEGTSNPNLYWYRQAAGRGLQLLFYSVGIGQISSEVPQNLSASRPQDRQFILSSKKLLLSDSGFYLCAWSVPLGYGAAYEQYFGPGTRLTVT.